The source of this T cell receptor (beta chain) is a study of T cell responses to AZD1222 COVID-19 vaccine. To note about this clone: What it recognizes is unknown.

Here immunoSEQ multiplex PCR was the method, and the copy in TCRdb shows in-frame clones only, minus some. The data contain about 84,000 clones, 70% to 90% of them seen just once; the ten biggest clones take up approximately 1.6%. Unmatched junction bases numbered 3, after V lost 4 bases and J lost 3 bases. Germline assignment: CDR1 SGHRS and CDR2 YFSETQ. This CDR3 region has 15 residues. Notes on the study in general: The sample set comprised mostly white British donors with more females, and clonal diversity was possibly underestimated. Unmutated variant regions are reportedly the target of nearly half of TCRs that are spike-specific.

This clonotype was sampled from an adult in good health. The material was peripheral blood, obtained on day 0 of AZD1222 vaccination. This chain joins TRBV5-1 and TRBJ2-1, with TRBD2 matching over 11 bases. The CDR3 region is CASSDGTSGYNEQFF. CDR3 coding DNA: TGCGCCAGCAGCGACGGGACTAGCGGCTACAATGAGCAGTTCTTC.